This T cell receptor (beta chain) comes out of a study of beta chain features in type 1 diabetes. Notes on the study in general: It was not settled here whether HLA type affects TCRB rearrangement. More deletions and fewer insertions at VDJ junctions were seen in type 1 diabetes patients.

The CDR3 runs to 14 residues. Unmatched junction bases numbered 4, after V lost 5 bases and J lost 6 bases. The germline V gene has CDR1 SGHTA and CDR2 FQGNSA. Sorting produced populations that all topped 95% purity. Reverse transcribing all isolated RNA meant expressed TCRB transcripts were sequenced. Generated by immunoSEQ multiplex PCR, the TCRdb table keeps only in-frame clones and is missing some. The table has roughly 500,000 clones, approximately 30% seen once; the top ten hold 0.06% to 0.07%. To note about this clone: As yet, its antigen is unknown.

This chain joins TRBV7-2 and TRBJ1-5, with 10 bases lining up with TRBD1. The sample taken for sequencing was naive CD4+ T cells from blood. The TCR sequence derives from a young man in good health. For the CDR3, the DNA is TGTGCCAGCAGCCTTGACAGGGGGCCTCAGCCCCAGCATTTT. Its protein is CASSLDRGPQPQHF.